This T cell receptor beta chain was captured by sequencing in a study of vaccination effects on CD4 cells after COVID-19. Study-level points and caveats: Pronounced clonal contraction occurred in clones induced by infection and by vaccine late after vaccination.

Some clones are missing from TCRdb's copy, which holds only in-frame ones; the method was immunoSEQ multiplex PCR. Seen here are 25,000 to 35,000 clones, about 80% observed once, and the top ten hold roughly 1.4%. Using viral peptide pools, the ViraFEST assay grew out antigen-specific CD4+ T cells prior to sequencing. CD4+ T cells were isolated after about nine days of culture. The participants, recipients of two vaccine doses, got either BNT162b2 or mRNA-1273. A note on this clone: Its antigen is not identified.

CDR1 is KGHSH and CDR2 is LQKENI in the germline V gene. The ends were cut back, 2 bases at V and 0 bases at J, with 8 bases in the middle. This CDR3 comprises 15 residues. This TCR was sampled from a human donor who received a COVID-19 vaccine. Some clones in this sample may be carry-over from other donors' samples. This chain connects TRBV18 to TRBJ2-1; D is unresolved. The sequencing used CD4+ T cells from PBMCs cultured with HCoV-NL63 spike peptides, collected after COVID-19 vaccination. The CDR3 DNA reads TGTGCCAGCTCACCAAGCAGCAGCTCCTACAATGAGCAGTTCTTC. This encodes CASSPSSSSYNEQFF.